The entry that follows covers one T cell receptor beta chain sequence. Its cognate antigen is unknown. This record belongs to a study of T cell repertoires in cytomegalovirus infection. Across the study: Public TCR beta signatures indicated both CMV infection and matching HLA type. Findings and caveats of the study: People with CMV and the relevant HLA were identified by cumulative public TCR beta family frequency. HLA-C-restricted, CMV-specific TCR beta clonotypes were dominant ex vivo.

In TCRdb, the reads were re-called with MiXCR into one record per CDR3 protein. The sample includes around 550,000 distinct CDR3 sequences, more than 20% of them seen just once. Germline assignment: CDR1 MNHEY and CDR2 SVGEGT. V was trimmed by 2 bases and J by 2 bases, leaving 11 bases between them. CDR3 length: 15 residues. The specimen was PBMCs. The sequence came from a human donor in good health (CMV status not recorded). Some clones in this sample may be carry-over from other donors' samples. The rearrangement links TRBV6-2 or TRBV6-3 to TRBJ2-3; D is perhaps TRBD1 (5 bases). CDR3 sequence: CASSYGAVDTDTQYF. The DNA for the CDR3 is TGTGCCAGCAGTTACGGGGCAGTAGACACAGATACGCAGTATTTT.